This entry lists 27 T cell receptor beta chains sequenced from one sample in a study of tumor-infiltrating lymphocytes in localized non-small cell lung cancer. Repertoires were generated with immunoSEQ multiplex PCR, while TCRdb's copy carries only in-frame clones and drops some. Among around 25,000 clones listed, just under 75% were seen once. Sequencing was done on a sample of lung tumor tissue. The origin of the receptors is a human donor with non-small cell lung cancer.

The chain combines TRBV7-8 with TRBJ1-5; 7 bases agree with TRBD1. V lost 1 base to trimming and J lost 7 bases; unmatched junction nucleotides: 16. The CDR3 consists of 18 residues. From germline, CDR1 is SGHVS and CDR2 FQNEAQ. The CDR3 bases are TGTGCCAGCAGCTTAGGCTGGAAGGGGGCGATCCCCAGGCAGCCCCAGCATTTT. Its protein is CASSLGWKGAIPRQPQHF.

The chain uses TRBV4-1 and TRBJ1-1; D remains ambiguous. The germline V gene encodes CDR1 MGHRA and CDR2 YSYEKL. The CDR3 runs to 13 residues. V dropped 0 bases and J dropped 6 bases, with 8 bases sitting between them. CDR3 DNA: TGCGCCAGCAGCCAAGAACGGCTTTCTGAAGCTTTCTTT. It translates to CASSQERLSEAFF.

The V gene is TRBV11-1, the J gene TRBJ2-5, with D uncertain. Germline V gene sequence: CDR1 SGHAT, CDR2 FQDESV (reference sequence). Trimming cost V 3 bases and J 5 bases, with 16 bases left between them. The CDR3 contains 15 residues. The CDR3 here is CASSFGSGPRETQYF. The CDR3 bases are TGTGCCAGCAGCTTCGGCAGTGGCCCCAGGGAGACCCAGTACTTC.

This clone was picked up a small number of times. CDR3: CASSRGQSSGNTIYF. As DNA, the CDR3 is TGTGCCAGCTCCCGGGGACAGAGCTCTGGAAACACCATATATTTT. The chain employs TRBV18 and TRBJ1-3; TRBD1 matches 7 bases. Germline CDR1 reads KGHSH; CDR2 reads LQKENI. V was pared by 6 bases and J by 0 bases, with 5 bases of the junction left unmatched. The length of the CDR3 is 15 residues.

The chain combines TRBV11-3 with TRBJ2-1, with 11 bases matching TRBD2. V shed 4 bases and J 8 bases; nucleotides not matched to a gene: 10. Germline loops: CDR1 SGHNT, CDR2 YENEEA. This CDR3 comprises 16 residues. The CDR3: CASSSALSGGADEQFF. CDR3 nucleotide sequence: TGTGCCAGCAGCTCTGCCCTTAGCGGGGGGGCTGATGAGCAGTTCTTC.

The chain couples TRBV19 to TRBJ2-3; D is unclear. V gave up 5 bases and J gave up 0 bases, with 15 bases separating them. Germline CDR1 reads LNHDA; CDR2 reads SQIVND (reference sequence). CDR3 size: 16 residues. The CDR3 is CASSPPSELSTDTQYF. CDR3 nucleotides: TGTGCCAGTAGTCCACCCTCAGAGCTTAGCACAGATACGCAGTATTTT.

The chain carries TRBV4-3 and TRBJ2-2; a possible D gene is TRBD1 (5 bases). Germline lookup yields CDR1 LGHNA and CDR2 YSLEER. The CDR3 extends over 15 amino acids. Trimming pared 0 bases from V and 1 base from J, leaving 6 bases between. In nucleotides, the CDR3 is TGCGCCAGCAGCCAAGATAGGGGGAACACCGGGGAGCTGTTTTTT. The encoded protein is CASSQDRGNTGELFF.

This sequence joins TRBV15 and TRBJ2-2; D call uncertain. V lost 5 bases and J lost 0, with 13 bases in between. The CDR3 totals 16 residues. From germline, CDR1 is LNHNV and CDR2 YYDKDF (reference sequence). CDR3 DNA: TGTGCCACCAGCGCCGAACGCCTGGCGAACACCGGGGAGCTGTTTTTT. Translating gives CATSAERLANTGELFF.

This clone came up a few times. This chain uses TRBV9 with TRBJ2-6; D not certain. The CDR3 loop spans 16 amino acids. The germline gives CDR1 SGDLS, CDR2 YYNGEE. Between the trimmed V and J ends, which lost 0 bases and 0 bases, there was a span of 7 bases. The CDR3 DNA is TGTGCCAGCAGCGTAGACCGGTTCTCTGGGGCCAACGTCCTGACTTTC. Translation gives CASSVDRFSGANVLTF.

The chain carries TRBV10-3 and TRBJ1-3; 12 bases agree with TRBD1. Germline V gene sequence: CDR1 ENHRY, CDR2 SYGVKD. Unmatched junction bases numbered 8, after V lost 10 bases and J lost 4 bases. CDR3 length equals 15 residues. The chain's CDR3 is CATKSGTGGGNTIYF. CDR3 nucleotides: TGTGCCACCAAATCCGGGACAGGGGGCGGAAACACCATATATTTT.

The chain joins TRBV5-1 to TRBJ1-2; D is undetermined. CDR3 length: 13 amino acids. V lost 0 bases and J 8 bases, leaving 11 bases between the germline ends. Per the germline V gene, CDR1 is SGHRS and CDR2 is YFSETQ. CDR3 residues: CASSLDDAKGYTF. The CDR3, as DNA: TGCGCCAGCAGCTTGGACGATGCGAAAGGCTACACCTTC.

The rearrangement uses TRBV11-3 and TRBJ1-2; D not certain. Trimming took off 2 bases at V and 4 bases at J, with 17 bases between the two ends. Germline assignment: CDR1 SGHNT and CDR2 YENEEA. The length of the CDR3 is 16 residues. CDR3 bases: TGTGCCAGCAGCTTAATGATCTGGCGTGAAAGCTATGGCTACACCTTC. Residues: CASSLMIWRESYGYTF.

This chain joins TRBV6-5 and TRBJ2-4, with TRBD1 identical over 10 bases. The CDR3 extends over 14 amino acids. Losses at the gene ends were 5 bases for V and 5 bases for J; bases not matched to a gene: 3. The germline V gene has CDR1 MNHEY and CDR2 SVGAGI. The CDR3 nucleotides are TGTGCCAGCAGTCTTGACAGGGGGCAAAACATTCAGTACTTC. Protein: CASSLDRGQNIQYF.

This clone appeared a single time. The chain combines TRBV11-1 with TRBJ1-1; a possible D gene is TRBD1 (5 bases). CDR1 and CDR2 (germline): SGHAT, FQDESV (reference sequence). The CDR3 runs to 14 residues. V was trimmed by 5 bases and J by 4 bases, leaving 14 bases between them. CDR3 residues: CASSPGRRLTEAFF. The CDR3 coding sequence is TGTGCCAGCAGCCCGGGACGGCGGCTCACTGAAGCTTTCTTT.

This clone is a singleton in its sample. The CDR3 DNA sequence: TGTGCCAGCAGCCCGCGGACAGGGTTTGGGGCTGAAGCTTTCTTT. The encoded protein is CASSPRTGFGAEAFF. This rearrangement joins TRBV5-6 to TRBJ1-1; 8 nucleotides line up with TRBD1. Per germline, CDR1 SGHDT and CDR2 YYEEEE. Losses at the gene ends were 4 bases for V and 6 bases for J; bases not matched to a gene: 11. This CDR3 has 15 residues.

The table lists this clone with a few counts. This sequence joins TRBV30 and TRBJ2-2, with D perhaps assigned TRBD1 or TRBD2 (5 bases each). V lost 4 bases and J lost 6, with 21 bases in between. This CDR3 has 16 amino acids. CDR1 GTSNPN and CDR2 SVGIG come from the germline V gene (reference sequence). CDR3 DNA: TGTGCCTGGATGTCCGGGACGGCTACGATTTCCGGGGAGCTGTTTTTT. The encoded protein is CAWMSGTATISGELFF.

The gene calls are TRBV6-1 and TRBJ1-4; D might be TRBD1 (6 bases). V was shortened by 6 bases and J by 14 bases, with 22 bases between the two germline ends. CDR3 length: 14 amino acids. Germline V gene data show CDR1 as MNHNS and CDR2 as SASEGT. The CDR3 sequence is CASSHPGEGARLFF. CDR3 nucleotide sequence: TGTGCCAGCAGCCATCCAGGGGAAGGGGCCAGGCTGTTTTTT.

This clone was observed a handful of times. The chain employs TRBV5-4 and TRBJ1-2; 7 bases line up with TRBD1. With V trimmed by 3 bases and J by 0 bases, 5 bases remained unmatched. The CDR3 extends over 15 amino acids. In germline, CDR1 is SGHNT, CDR2 YYREEE (reference sequence). CDR3 sequence reads: CASSSGQDANYGYTF. In DNA form, the CDR3 reads TGTGCCAGCAGCTCTGGACAGGACGCTAACTATGGCTACACCTTC.

The chain uses TRBV19 and TRBJ1-6; 8 bases are shared with TRBD1. This CDR3 has 15 amino acids. The V segment lost 6 bases and the J segment 6 bases; nucleotides outside the gene matches: 7. The germline gives CDR1 LNHDA, CDR2 SQIVND (reference sequence). CDR3 in DNA: TGTGCCAGTAGCCTCGACAGGGGTAGTAATTCACCCCTCCACTTT. Translated, it gives CASSLDRGSNSPLHF.

This clone was counted only a few times. The same CDR3 can be traced to other DNA sequences in this sample. This chain links TRBV30 with TRBJ1-5; unclear D gene. V was pared by 5 bases and J by 0 bases, with 8 bases between. CDR1 and CDR2 from the germline V gene are GTSNPN and SVGIG (reference sequence). The CDR3 consists of 13 residues. DNA for the CDR3: TGTGCCTGGTCAGCTGATAGCAATCAGCCCCAGCATTTT. Its protein product is CAWSADSNQPQHF.

The chain employs TRBV18 and TRBJ2-1, with D possibly TRBD1 on 5 matching bases. V lost 1 base to trimming and J lost 7 bases, with 17 bases between them. CDR1 is KGHSH, CDR2 LQKENI, per germline. This CDR3 is built from 16 residues. The CDR3 bases are TGTGCCAGCTCACCACTAGGGCAGGGAATGACTAATGAGCAGTTCTTC. Residues: CASSPLGQGMTNEQFF.

The chain is built from TRBV5-4 and TRBJ1-2; 9 positions match TRBD1. This CDR3 is built from 16 residues. CDR1 and CDR2 (germline): SGHNT, YYREEE (reference sequence). V shed 0 bases, J shed 7 bases, and the junction held 10 bases outside the gene matches. The CDR3 coding sequence is TGTGCCAGCAGCTTGGATATTTGGGACAGGGTGGGTGGCTACACCTTC. Amino acids: CASSLDIWDRVGGYTF.

The J gene is TRBJ2-1, the V gene TRBV5-1; TRBD2 might be the D (6 bases). The germline gives CDR1 SGHRS, CDR2 YFSETQ. The length of the CDR3 is 16 residues. Trimming shortened V by 3 bases and J by 6 bases, and 19 bases separated the two germline ends. The CDR3: CASSSEGLGVGNEQFF. The CDR3, as DNA: TGCGCCAGCAGCTCGGAGGGGTTAGGGGTTGGCAATGAGCAGTTCTTC.

This rearrangement joins TRBV10-2 to TRBJ1-2; 7 bases agree with TRBD1. CDR1 and CDR2 from the germline V gene are WSHSY and SAAADI. V lost 7 bases and J lost 8; bases outside the gene matches: 10. This CDR3 spans 13 amino acids. The CDR3 sequence: CASKQGGGEGYTF. CDR3 nucleotides: TGCGCCAGCAAGCAGGGGGGTGGTGAGGGCTACACCTTC.

This chain links TRBV5-6 with TRBJ1-5; 9 bases align to TRBD1. Losses at the gene ends were 1 base for V and 2 bases for J; bases not matched to a gene: 1. Looked up from germline, CDR1 is SGHDT and CDR2 is YYEEEE. CDR3 length equals 15 residues. The CDR3 here is CASSLWDRGNQPQHF. The CDR3 region has the DNA TGTGCCAGCAGCTTGTGGGACAGGGGCAATCAGCCCCAGCATTTT.

The V call is TRBV28, the J call TRBJ1-6; perhaps TRBD1 as D (5 bases). Germline-derived CDR1 and CDR2 are MDHEN and SYDVKM. V was clipped by 6 bases and J by 6 bases, with 12 bases between them. The CDR3 loop spans 14 amino acids. CDR3 protein: CASRTGRLNSPLHF. Written as DNA, the CDR3 is TGTGCCAGCAGGACGGGACGGCTTAATTCACCCCTCCACTTT.

The chain joins TRBV4-3 to TRBJ1-4; no reliable D call. The V and J ends lost 4 bases and 1 base respectively, with 4 bases between them. The CDR3 extends over 13 amino acids. Germline CDR1 LGHNA, CDR2 YSLEER. The CDR3 here is CASSRQTNEKLFF. The CDR3 nucleotides are TGCGCCAGCAGCCGCCAAACTAATGAAAAACTGTTTTTT.